This entry is about one T cell receptor (beta chain). The antigen it recognizes is unknown. Per-nucleotide qualities are absent, and no much larger clonotype sits a single base away. The data originate from a study of blood T cell repertoires in COVID-19 (dated by TCRdb to 2020 to 2022). With regard to the full study: Samples covering the acute and convalescent phases of COVID-19 were provided by collaborators in the United States, Italy and Spain. The repertoires were released in a freely available public database meant as a resource for research on the immune response to SARS-CoV-2. Subjects who had been exposed to COVID-19, were actively infected with it, or had recovered from it provided the deeply sampled blood TCRbeta repertoires that made up the dataset. A de-identified subject ID, COVID-19 status, age in years and sex were almost always included in the sample metadata. Where HLA class I and class II types were available, the types were taken from metadata supplied by the sample provider, not from assay-based typing. The samples were drawn from two sources: the first 160 participants of the ongoing ImmuneRACE study, and some 1,300 subjects contributed by 6 global collaborators. The material from the prospective study consisted of cDNA or gDNA derived from T cells, B-cell-depleted T cells, or PBMCs.

The CDR3 sequence holds 15 residues, the cysteine and phenylalanine included. Just the 45-base CDR3 DNA is kept, in frame starting at base 1. V and J are truncated by 3 bases and 8 bases respectively, leaving an intervening sequence of 19 bases. CDR1 LGHDT and CDR2 YNNKEL are derived from the germline V gene (reference sequence). Collaborating institutions collected whole blood in K2EDTA tubes following their own protocols. For TCRbeta analysis, collaborators shipped samples as frozen whole blood, isolated PBMCs, or DNA extracted from either of those sample types. Overall study results and their limits: The quantity of clinical and demographic metadata differed by source and by participant and was supplied without curation.

TCRbeta CDR3 regions were amplified from genomic DNA by means of the immunoSEQ Assay, a bias-controlled multiplex PCR. Under the source paper's analysis protocol: Within the assay, amplification of reference gene primers was used to estimate how many nucleated cells each sample contained. To quantify the absolute abundance of each unique TCRbeta CDR3 rearrangement, sequence reads were collapsed and filtered. For each sample, productive Simpson clonality was calculated by taking the square root of Simpson's diversity index across productive rearrangements. TCRdb took over this immuneACCESS table, retaining in-frame rearrangements with V and J assigned. Such tables are incomplete; in checked studies, under half of the missing clones stem from an unresolved V gene, and the remainder is unexplained. V and J calls plus clone size are reproduced from that table; the DNA served to infer D and trimming. The sample has fewer than 200,000 clones on record, about 75% of them singletons. In total, the top ten clones hold around 8.1% of the sample.

The source of this sequence is a woman aged 45-60 years with active or convalescent COVID-19. The specimen was peripheral blood. The chain is assembled from TRBV3-1 (or the pseudogene TRBV3-2) and TRBJ1-1; no confident D gene assignment can be made. The nucleotide sequence reads TGTGCCAGCAGCCACTGGACGGCGGGAATCTCCGAAGCTTTCTTT. This encodes CASSHWTAGISEAFF.